The 30 T cell receptor beta chains in this list originate from one sample, sequenced in a study of CD4 T cells in relation to SARS-CoV-2 and coronaviruses. Antigen specificity for these receptors is unknown. The unexposed donors gave CD4+ T cells in about 2010-2019, prior to COVID-19. After approximately ten days of culture, CD4+ T cells were isolated. Here immunoSEQ multiplex PCR was the method, and the copy in TCRdb shows in-frame clones only, minus some. The top ten clones hold roughly a sixth of a sample with about 21,000 clones, around 72% of them seen once. The sample taken for sequencing was CD4+ T cells from PBMCs, cultured in vitro. These receptors were taken from a human donor in good health.

The J gene is TRBJ1-2, the V gene TRBV5-1, with no clear D. The V gene's germline CDR1 is SGHRS and CDR2 YFSETQ. Trimming took 7 bases from V and 8 from J, leaving 21 bases between them. This CDR3 region has 14 residues. CDR3 amino acids: CASAPEAFGEGYTF. CDR3 coding DNA: TGCGCCAGCGCACCTGAGGCCTTTGGGGAGGGCTACACCTTC.

The chain combines TRBV5-1 with TRBJ1-4; D is perhaps TRBD1 (6 bases). The CDR3 is 15 residues long. V dropped 0 bases and J dropped 0 bases, with 6 bases sitting between them. Germline V gene data show CDR1 as SGHRS and CDR2 as YFSETQ. The CDR3 is CASSLGTATNEKLFF. CDR3 coding DNA: TGCGCCAGCAGCTTGGGGACAGCAACTAATGAAAAACTGTTTTTT.

The genes are TRBV7-2 and TRBJ2-5; D is possibly TRBD1 (7 bases). The length of the CDR3 is 12 residues. CDR1 is SGHTA, CDR2 FQGNSA, per germline. Trimming removed 8 bases from V and 9 bases from J, with 16 bases in between. The CDR3 DNA follows: TGTGCCAGCGGAGGGGGCCGACTGGCCCAGTACTTC. It specifies CASGGGRLAQYF.

The chain employs TRBV5-1 and TRBJ2-3; TRBD2 matches 10 bases. This CDR3 is built from 15 residues. Germline V gene lookup returns CDR1 SGHRS and CDR2 YFSETQ. V shed 4 bases and J 4 bases; nucleotides not matched to a gene: 6. CDR3 region: CASSPSAGGPDTQYF. As DNA, the CDR3 is TGCGCCAGCAGCCCATCAGCGGGAGGGCCAGATACGCAGTATTTT.

The chain recombines TRBV4-2 with TRBJ2-1; TRBD2 matches 11 bases. The germline V gene has CDR1 LGHNA and CDR2 YNFKEQ. This CDR3 spans 15 amino acids. The trim removed 4 bases at V and 6 bases at J, leaving 5 bases unmatched. CDR3 sequence: CASSPIAGGGNEQFF. Here the CDR3 DNA reads TGTGCCAGCAGCCCCATAGCGGGAGGGGGCAATGAGCAGTTCTTC.

This chain connects TRBV27 to TRBJ1-1, with D possibly TRBD1 on 5 matching bases. Trimming took off 2 bases at V and 0 bases at J, with 7 bases between the two ends. CDR3 length equals 14 residues. Germline V lookup: CDR1 MNHEY, CDR2 SMNVEV (reference sequence). The CDR3 sequence is CASSLRGLNTEAFF. CDR3 DNA: TGTGCCAGCAGTTTAAGGGGCTTGAACACTGAAGCTTTCTTT.

The chain uses TRBV30 and TRBJ1-5; a weak D match, TRBD1 (6 bases). CDR3 length: 14 residues. Germline V gene sequence: CDR1 GTSNPN, CDR2 SVGIG (reference sequence). The V end lost 3 bases, the J end lost 3 bases, and 12 bases lay between the germline ends. CDR3 DNA sequence: TGTGCCTGGAGATCGGACAGACACAATCAGCCCCAGCATTTT. It specifies CAWRSDRHNQPQHF.

The chain employs TRBV11-2 and TRBJ2-1, with 12 bases identical to TRBD1. CDR3 length: 18 residues. Losses at the gene ends were 2 bases for V and 7 bases for J; bases not matched to a gene: 12. In germline, CDR1 is SGHAT, CDR2 FQNNGV. The CDR3 nucleotides read TGTGCCAGCAGCTTATTACCGGGACAGGGGGCAGTTAATAATGAGCAGTTCTTC. Its protein is CASSLLPGQGAVNNEQFF.

This chain links TRBV7-3 with TRBJ2-1; tentatively, D is TRBD1 (6 bases). Germline lookup yields CDR1 SGHTA and CDR2 FQGTGA. V was cut by 6 bases and J by 0 bases, with 12 bases left in between. The CDR3 is made up of 15 amino acids. CDR3 residues: CASRLTGSSYNEQFF. DNA for the CDR3: TGTGCCAGCAGGCTTACAGGGAGCTCCTACAATGAGCAGTTCTTC.

This clone was picked up one time. The rearrangement uses TRBV30 and TRBJ1-2; a possible D gene is TRBD1 (6 bases). V shed 0 bases and J shed 8 bases, with 16 bases lying between them. The CDR3 runs 14 residues. Per the germline V gene, CDR1 is GTSNPN and CDR2 is SVGIG (reference sequence). DNA for the CDR3: TGTGCCTGGAGTGTAATGCAGGGGAGGACCGGCTACACCTTC. It encodes CAWSVMQGRTGYTF.

V is TRBV6-1 and J is TRBJ2-3; D is ambiguous. This CDR3 region has 13 residues. V dropped 7 bases and J dropped 2 bases, with 10 bases sitting between them. In germline, CDR1 is MNHNS, CDR2 SASEGT. The CDR3 spells CASTNFFTDTQYF. CDR3 sequence (DNA): TGTGCCAGCACAAACTTCTTCACAGATACGCAGTATTTT.

V gene TRBV27 combines with J gene TRBJ1-2; TRBD1 matches 7 bases. Per germline, CDR1 MNHEY and CDR2 SMNVEV (reference sequence). After removal of 7 bases from V and 0 bases from J, the junction contained 11 bases not matched to a gene. This CDR3 region has 16 residues. The CDR3 here is CASTQSGQVANYGYTF. CDR3 nucleotide sequence: TGTGCCAGCACCCAATCCGGACAGGTAGCTAACTATGGCTACACCTTC.

This clone has more than one count but fewer than ten. J is TRBJ1-4 and V is TRBV2; perhaps TRBD1 as D (5 bases). CDR3 length: 15 amino acids. Germline V gene sequence: CDR1 SNHLY, CDR2 FYNNEI. Trimming cost V 0 bases and J 5 bases, with 10 bases left between them. In DNA form, the CDR3 reads TGTGCCAGCAGTGAAGCCGGGACGGGGAATGAAAAACTGTTTTTT. Translated, it gives CASSEAGTGNEKLFF.

The chain recombines TRBV6-5 with TRBJ2-3, with a possible D match to TRBD1 (5 bases). CDR3 length: 14 amino acids. Germline V CDR1 and CDR2: MNHEY, SVGAGI. The V gene lost 6 bases and the J gene lost 5 bases, with 15 bases spanning the gap. CDR3: CASSRVTGGDTQYF. CDR3 DNA: TGTGCCAGCAGCCGAGTTACAGGCGGAGATACGCAGTATTTT.

This rearrangement joins TRBV6-5 to TRBJ2-7; possibly TRBD1 for D (6 bases). V lost 6 bases and J lost 0, with 12 bases in between. Germline loops: CDR1 MNHEY, CDR2 SVGAGI. This CDR3 is 14 amino acids long. For the CDR3, the DNA is TGTGCCAGCAGGAATGACAGGACCTCCTACGAGCAGTACTTC. Translating it yields CASRNDRTSYEQYF.

This chain's CDR3 is CASRESGGGLAGSEQFF. In DNA, the CDR3 is TGTGCCAGCAGGGAATCAGGGGGGGGACTAGCGGGAAGTGAGCAGTTCTTC. The V call is TRBV7-6, the J call TRBJ2-1; 13 nucleotides agree with TRBD2. The germline V gene has CDR1 SGHVS and CDR2 FNYEAQ. The CDR3 consists of 17 residues. Trimming took 6 bases from V and 9 from J; bases not matched to a gene: 14. Full variable domain (outside the CDR3, taken from reference TRBV7-6 and TRBJ2-1): GAGVSQSPRYKVTKRGQDVALRCDPISGHVSLYWYRQALGQGPEFLTYFNYEAQQDKSGLPNDRFSAERPEGSISTLTIQRTEQRDSAMYRCASRESGGGLAGSEQFFGPGTRLTVL.

The rearrangement uses TRBV11-2 and TRBJ1-2, with D unresolved. CDR1 SGHAT and CDR2 FQNNGV come from the germline V gene. The CDR3 length is 14 residues. Trimming removed 3 bases from V and 0 bases from J, with 8 bases in between. In DNA, the CDR3 is TGTGCCAGCAGCTTTTCAGTGGCTAACTATGGCTACACCTTC. Its protein is CASSFSVANYGYTF.

The chain is built from TRBV14 and TRBJ2-3; D may be TRBD1 (6 bases). Trimming cost V 0 bases and J 7 bases, with 11 bases left between them. There are 14 residues in the CDR3. Germline CDR1 SGHDN, CDR2 FVKESK. CDR3 loop: CASSQEGTINTQYF. CDR3 bases: TGTGCCAGCAGCCAAGAGGGGACAATTAATACGCAGTATTTT.

Points on this clone: Mismatch with germline at one junction end may stem from a read error. V gene TRBV28 combines with J gene TRBJ2-7, with D perhaps matching TRBD1 or TRBD2 (5 bases each). The germline V gene has CDR1 MDHEN and CDR2 SYDVKM. The CDR3 runs to 12 residues. In DNA, the CDR3 is TGTGCCAGCCAAACCCTCGGCGGGCCCAGGGCCTTC. Protein product: CASQTLGGPRAF.

The chain couples TRBV19 to TRBJ1-5; 8 nucleotides agree with TRBD1. CDR3 length: 14 residues. The germline V gene encodes CDR1 LNHDA and CDR2 SQIVND (reference sequence). After removal of 7 bases from V and 2 bases from J, the junction contained 4 bases not matched to a gene. CDR3 nucleotide sequence: TGTGCCAGTACGGCGGGACAGGGCAATCAGCCCCAGCATTTT. Translation: CASTAGQGNQPQHF.

The V call is TRBV4-2, the J call TRBJ2-1, with D perhaps TRBD1 (5 bases). V was clipped by 0 bases and J by 12 bases, with 18 bases between them. CDR1 LGHNA and CDR2 YNFKEQ come from the germline V gene. This CDR3 has 15 amino acids. The CDR3 loop is CASSQDEGQGDAQFF. The CDR3 bases are TGTGCCAGCAGCCAAGATGAAGGGCAGGGTGATGCGCAGTTCTTC.

This clone has a single count. The rearrangement joins TRBV18 to TRBJ1-1, with D unclear. V lost 0 bases and J lost 7, with 15 bases in between. This CDR3 region has 15 residues. Germline CDR1 and CDR2: KGHSH and LQKENI. CDR3 sequence: CASSPPFPLSGEAFF. CDR3 coding DNA: TGTGCCAGCTCACCACCGTTCCCTCTCTCGGGTGAAGCTTTCTTT.

The rearrangement joins TRBV2 to TRBJ1-3; D is perhaps TRBD1 (5 bases). Germline CDR1 is SNHLY and CDR2 is FYNNEI. The CDR3 has 15 amino acids. Trimming stripped 1 base from V and 7 bases from J, with 14 bases between. The CDR3 DNA follows: TGTGCCAGCAGTGAAGGTCCGGGACCGGGGAACACCATATATTTT. This encodes CASSEGPGPGNTIYF.

This rearrangement joins TRBV5-1 to TRBJ2-6; perhaps TRBD1 as D (5 bases). The V gene lost 1 base and the J gene lost 1 base, with 6 bases spanning the gap. From germline, CDR1 is SGHRS and CDR2 YFSETQ. The CDR3 is 15 residues long. The CDR3 nucleotides read TGCGCCAGCAGCTTGTCAGGGTCTGGGGCCAACGTCCTGACTTTC. Protein sequence: CASSLSGSGANVLTF.

The rearrangement links TRBV3-1 (or the pseudogene TRBV3-2) to TRBJ2-7, with D perhaps matching TRBD2 (5 bases). Germline CDR1 reads LGHDT; CDR2 reads YNNKEL (reference sequence). Deletions cut 8 bases from V and 5 bases from J, with 13 bases between. CDR3 length: 12 residues. The DNA of the CDR3 is TGTGCCAGCGGCGCCGGGGAAAACGAGCAGTACTTC. Its protein product is CASGAGENEQYF.

This clone has just one count. V and J are TRBV27 and TRBJ1-1, with 7 bases that match TRBD1. The J segment lost 5 bases and the V segment lost 5 bases, leaving 5 bases of the junction unmatched. The CDR3 runs to 13 residues. In germline, CDR1 is MNHEY, CDR2 SMNVEV (reference sequence). CDR3 residues: CASSEIRGTEAFF. The CDR3 DNA sequence: TGTGCCAGCAGTGAGATCAGGGGGACTGAAGCTTTCTTT.

The rearrangement uses TRBV7-7 and TRBJ1-2; 7 bases match TRBD1. CDR3 length equals 15 residues. J lost 5 bases, V lost 7 bases, and 13 bases had no gene match. In germline, CDR1 is SSHAT, CDR2 FNYEAQ (reference sequence). CDR3: CASNTVRGLEYGYTF. The CDR3 nucleotides are TGTGCCAGCAACACGGTGAGGGGGCTTGAATATGGCTACACCTTC.

A few counts support this clone. The rearrangement uses TRBV19 and TRBJ1-2, with D possibly matching TRBD1 (5 bases). Germline CDR1 LNHDA, CDR2 SQIVND (reference sequence). Trimming stripped 6 bases from V and 3 bases from J, with 11 bases between. This CDR3 spans 13 amino acids. The DNA for the CDR3 is TGTGCCAGTAGGCCGGGACCTGACTATGGCTACACCTTC. Translated, it gives CASRPGPDYGYTF. Full variable domain (missing parts from reference TRBV19 and TRBJ1-2): DGGITQSPKYLFRKEGQNVTLSCEQNLNHDAMYWYRQDPGQGLRLIYYSQIVNDFQKGDIAEGYSVSREKKESFPLTVTSAQKNPTAFYLCASRPGPDYGYTFGSGTRLTVV.

A single count supports this clone. The rearrangement links TRBV28 to TRBJ1-1; perhaps TRBD1 as D (5 bases). Germline loops: CDR1 MDHEN, CDR2 SYDVKM. The CDR3 covers 17 residues. V lost 1 base, J lost 4 bases, and 19 bases lay in between. The CDR3 reads CASSLFRLRKGSTEAFF. The CDR3 coding sequence is TGTGCCAGCAGTTTATTTAGGCTACGGAAGGGGAGCACTGAAGCTTTCTTT. The whole variable domain, filled in from reference TRBV28 and TRBJ1-1, reads DVKVTQSSRYLVKRTGEKVFLECVQDMDHENMFWYRQDPGLGLRLIYFSYDVKMKEKGDIPEGYSVSREKKERFSLILESASTNQTSMYLCASSLFRLRKGSTEAFFGQGTRLTVV.

The rearrangement joins TRBV5-1 to TRBJ2-6; D might be TRBD1 (6 bases). V lost 0 bases to trimming and J lost 3 bases, with 7 bases between them. Germline CDR1 and CDR2: SGHRS and YFSETQ. The CDR3 totals 15 residues. As DNA, the CDR3 is TGCGCCAGCAGCTTGGGGGGGCGTGGGGCCAACGTCCTGACTTTC. Protein sequence: CASSLGGRGANVLTF.